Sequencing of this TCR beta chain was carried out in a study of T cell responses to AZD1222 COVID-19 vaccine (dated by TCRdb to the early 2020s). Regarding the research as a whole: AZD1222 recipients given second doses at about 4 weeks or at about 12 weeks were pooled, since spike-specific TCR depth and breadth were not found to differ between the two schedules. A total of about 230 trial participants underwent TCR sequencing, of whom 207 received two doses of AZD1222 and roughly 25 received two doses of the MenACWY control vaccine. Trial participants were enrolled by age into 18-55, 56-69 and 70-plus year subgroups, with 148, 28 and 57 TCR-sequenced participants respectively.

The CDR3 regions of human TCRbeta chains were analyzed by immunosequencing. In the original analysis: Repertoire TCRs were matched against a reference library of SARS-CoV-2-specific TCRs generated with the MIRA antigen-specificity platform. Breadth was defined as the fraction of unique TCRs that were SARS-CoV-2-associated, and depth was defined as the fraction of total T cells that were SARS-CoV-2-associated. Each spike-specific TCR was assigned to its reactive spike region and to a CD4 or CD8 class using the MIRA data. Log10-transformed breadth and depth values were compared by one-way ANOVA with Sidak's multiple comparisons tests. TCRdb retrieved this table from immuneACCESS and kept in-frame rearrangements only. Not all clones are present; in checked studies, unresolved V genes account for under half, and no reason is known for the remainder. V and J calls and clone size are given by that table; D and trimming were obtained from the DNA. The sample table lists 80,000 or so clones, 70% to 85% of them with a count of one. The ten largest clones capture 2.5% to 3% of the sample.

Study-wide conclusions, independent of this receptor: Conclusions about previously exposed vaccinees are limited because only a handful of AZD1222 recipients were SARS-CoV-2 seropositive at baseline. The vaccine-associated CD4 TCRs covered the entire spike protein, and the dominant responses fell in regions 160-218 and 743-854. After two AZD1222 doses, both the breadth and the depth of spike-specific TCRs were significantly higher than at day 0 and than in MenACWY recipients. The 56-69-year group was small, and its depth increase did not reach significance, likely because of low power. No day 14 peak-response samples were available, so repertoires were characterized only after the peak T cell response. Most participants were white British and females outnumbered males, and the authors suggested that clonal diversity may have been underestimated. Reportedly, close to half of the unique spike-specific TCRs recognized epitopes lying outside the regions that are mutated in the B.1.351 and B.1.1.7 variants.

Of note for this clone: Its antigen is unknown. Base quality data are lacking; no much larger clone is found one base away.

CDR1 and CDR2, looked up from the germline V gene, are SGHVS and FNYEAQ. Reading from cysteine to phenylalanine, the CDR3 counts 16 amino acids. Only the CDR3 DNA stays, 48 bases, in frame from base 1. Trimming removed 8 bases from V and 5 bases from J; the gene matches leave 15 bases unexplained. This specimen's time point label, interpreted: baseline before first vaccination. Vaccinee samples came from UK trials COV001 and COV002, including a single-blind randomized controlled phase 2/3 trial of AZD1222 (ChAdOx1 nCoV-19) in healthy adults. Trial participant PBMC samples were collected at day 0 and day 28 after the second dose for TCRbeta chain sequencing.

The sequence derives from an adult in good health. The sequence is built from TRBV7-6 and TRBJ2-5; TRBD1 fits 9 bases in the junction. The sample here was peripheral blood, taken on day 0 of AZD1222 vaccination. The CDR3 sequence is CASGPTGTGLVETQYF. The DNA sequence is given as TGTGCCAGCGGGCCGACCGGGACAGGGTTAGTGGAGACCCAGTACTTC.